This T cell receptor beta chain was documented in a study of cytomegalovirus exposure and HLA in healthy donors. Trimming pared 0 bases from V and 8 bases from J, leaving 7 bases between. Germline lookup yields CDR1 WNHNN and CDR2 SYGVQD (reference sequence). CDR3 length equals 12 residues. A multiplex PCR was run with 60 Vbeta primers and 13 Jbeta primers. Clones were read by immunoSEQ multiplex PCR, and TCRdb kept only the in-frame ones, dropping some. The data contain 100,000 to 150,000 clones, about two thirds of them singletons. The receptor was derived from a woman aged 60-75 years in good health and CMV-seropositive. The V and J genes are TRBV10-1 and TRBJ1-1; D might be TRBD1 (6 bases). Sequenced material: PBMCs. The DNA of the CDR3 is TGCGCCAGCAGTGAGTCGGGGACAGAAGCTTTCTTT. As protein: CASSESGTEAFF.